These 28 T cell receptor beta chains were sequenced from one sample in a study of T cells in Graves' hyperthyroidism and ophthalmopathy. The investigators amplified TCR beta CDR3 regions from RNA transcripts. Researchers ran a first-round RT-PCR on the TCR CDR3 using the HTBI primer set. Via MiXCR, TCRdb re-called the multiplex PCR reads, giving one row per CDR3 protein. The sample records fewer than 650,000 distinct CDR3 sequences, less than 15% being singletons. The sample taken for sequencing was blood. These receptors originate from a woman aged 40 to 50 with Graves' hyperthyroidism.

This clonotype has just a few counts. The chain couples TRBV2 to TRBJ2-1; either TRBD1 or TRBD2 may fit D (5 bases each). V dropped 7 bases and J dropped 7 bases, with 14 bases sitting between them. The CDR3 has 13 residues. Germline-derived CDR1 and CDR2 are SNHLY and FYNNEI. The CDR3: CASTWDGQNEQFF. The CDR3 DNA reads as TGTGCCAGCACCTGGGACGGTCAGAATGAGCAGTTCTTC.

This clonotype has ten or more counts. The chain employs TRBV28 and TRBJ2-7, with 12 bases that match TRBD1. The CDR3 sequence is 16 residues long. V lost 4 bases, J lost 6 bases, and 10 bases stayed unmatched. The germline V gene encodes CDR1 MDHEN and CDR2 SYDVKM. The CDR3 here is CASSWLGGQGASEQYF. Here the CDR3 DNA reads TGTGCCAGCAGTTGGCTTGGGGGACAGGGGGCGAGCGAGCAGTACTTC.

There are many counts of this clonotype. The chain is built from TRBV3-1 and TRBJ2-3; 11 bases line up with TRBD2. Germline values: CDR1 LGHDT, CDR2 YNNKEL (reference sequence). The CDR3 covers 17 residues. V lost 4 bases and J lost 6; bases outside the gene matches: 12. CDR3 sequence (DNA): TGTGCCAGCAGCCCTTATCCGACTAGCGGGATTGAGGATACGCAGTATTTT. Translation: CASSPYPTSGIEDTQYF.

This clonotype came up a few times. The chain links TRBV7-8 to TRBJ2-7, with D perhaps TRBD1 or TRBD2 (7 bases each). The germline V gene encodes CDR1 SGHVS and CDR2 FQNEAQ. This CDR3 contains 15 residues. The ends were cut back, 5 bases at V and 4 bases at J, with 18 bases in the middle. The CDR3 reads CASSHQGEGGYEQYF. The DNA of the CDR3 is TGTGCCAGCAGCCACCAGGGGGAGGGAGGGTACGAGCAGTACTTC.

The sample holds a few counts of this clonotype. The chain employs TRBV18 and TRBJ1-6; no firm D call. Trimming shortened V by 2 bases and J by 7 bases, and 9 bases separated the two germline ends. CDR3 length equals 14 residues. Germline-derived CDR1 and CDR2 are KGHSH and LQKENI. The CDR3 DNA reads TGTGCCAGCTCACCAGGGTACCCCAATTCACCCCTCCACTTT. Encoded protein: CASSPGYPNSPLHF.

This clonotype was seen at least ten times. The CDR3, as DNA: TGCAGCGTCTTTCCGTATAGCGGGACCCATACCGATGAGCAGTTCTTC. It specifies CSVFPYSGTHTDEQFF. This chain uses TRBV29-1 with TRBJ2-1; TRBD2 matches at 8 bases. Looked up from germline, CDR1 is SQVTM and CDR2 is ANQGSEA. V lost 6 bases, J lost 8 bases, and 18 bases stayed unmatched. The length of the CDR3 is 16 residues.

This clonotype has more than one count but fewer than ten. V and J are TRBV20-1 and TRBJ1-5, with D possibly matching TRBD1 (6 bases). The germline V gene has CDR1 DFQATT and CDR2 SNEGSKA (reference sequence). The CDR3 runs to 13 residues. CDR3 bases: TGCAGCGTACAGGGAATGAGCAATCAGCCCCAGCATTTT. Translation gives CSVQGMSNQPQHF.

The chain combines TRBV9 with TRBJ2-3; no reliable D call. The CDR3 totals 13 residues. CDR1 is SGDLS, CDR2 YYNGEE, per germline. The germline V and J ends were trimmed by 0 bases and 5 bases, with 7 bases remaining between them. The CDR3 nucleotides are TGTGCCAGCAGCGTAGAGGACGGAGATACGCAGTATTTT. Its protein product is CASSVEDGDTQYF.

The V and J genes are TRBV7-9 and TRBJ2-1; TRBD2 aligns across 9 bases. The CDR3 has 14 amino acids. Germline V gene lookup returns CDR1 SEHNR and CDR2 FQNEAQ (reference sequence). V was clipped by 6 bases and J by 5 bases; unmatched bases: 5. CDR3 DNA: TGTGCCAGCAGTCAGCGGGAGGACCACAATGAGCAGTTCTTC. It yields the protein CASSQREDHNEQFF.

This clonotype occurred many times. The V and J genes are TRBV2 and TRBJ2-1; D is perhaps TRBD2 (6 bases). The CDR3 is 16 residues long. Germline-derived CDR1 and CDR2 are SNHLY and FYNNEI. V was cut by 6 bases and J by 1 base, with 16 bases left in between. CDR3 amino acids: CASRRRGSASYNEQFF. CDR3 sequence (DNA): TGTGCCAGCAGGAGGAGGGGAAGTGCGTCCTACAATGAGCAGTTCTTC.

This clonotype has at least ten counts. The gene calls are TRBV28 and TRBJ2-5; no firm D call. Trimming stripped 7 bases from V and 0 bases from J, with 9 bases between. CDR3 size: 13 residues. Germline-derived CDR1 and CDR2 are MDHEN and SYDVKM. The CDR3, as DNA: TGTGCCAGCACGAGTCAGCACCAAGAGACCCAGTACTTC. Amino acids: CASTSQHQETQYF.

The sample holds many counts of this clonotype. The chain joins TRBV28 to TRBJ1-1; D perhaps matches TRBD1 (5 bases). The germline V gene has CDR1 MDHEN and CDR2 SYDVKM. The CDR3 is made up of 15 amino acids. Deletions cut 5 bases from V and 1 base from J, with 14 bases between. The CDR3 spells CASSAPAGQNTEAFF. As DNA, the CDR3 is TGTGCCAGCAGTGCGCCAGCAGGACAGAACACTGAAGCTTTCTTT. Combining the CDR3 with reference TRBV28 and TRBJ1-1 gives the whole variable domain DVKVTQSSRYLVKRTGEKVFLECVQDMDHENMFWYRQDPGLGLRLIYFSYDVKMKEKGDIPEGYSVSREKKERFSLILESASTNQTSMYLCASSAPAGQNTEAFFGQGTRLTVV.

This clonotype was counted ten times or more. This rearrangement joins TRBV28 to TRBJ2-7; 12 positions agree with TRBD2. The CDR3 totals 17 residues. V was pared by 6 bases and J by 4 bases, with 13 bases of the junction left unmatched. CDR1 and CDR2 from the germline V gene are MDHEN and SYDVKM. The CDR3 coding sequence is TGTGCCAGCAGCCAGATGGGGATGACTAGCGGGAGTTACGAGCAGTACTTC. This sequence encodes CASSQMGMTSGSYEQYF.

As regards this clonotype: A much larger clonotype is one base distant, so this may be a read error. The chain couples TRBV7-9 to TRBJ2-5; 10 nucleotides agree with TRBD1. The CDR3 is 15 residues long. V gave up 10 bases and J gave up 3 bases; unmatched junction bases: 11. CDR1 and CDR2 (germline): SEHNR, FQNEAQ (reference sequence). As DNA, the CDR3 is TGTGCCATCTCCCCGGGACAGGGGCCAAAAGAGACCCAGTACTTC. Encoded protein: CAISPGQGPKETQYF.

This clonotype was detected ten times or more. This chain links TRBV6-1 with TRBJ2-7; 8 nucleotides agree with TRBD1. Germline CDR1 is MNHNS and CDR2 is SASEGT. The CDR3 length is 15 residues. The ends lost 6 bases at V and 0 bases at J; junction bases unmatched: 7. The chain's CDR3 is CASRKRTGNSYEQYF. The CDR3, as DNA: TGTGCCAGCAGAAAAAGGACAGGGAACTCCTACGAGCAGTACTTC.

This clonotype was seen many times. The rearrangement links TRBV7-3 to TRBJ2-3; 8 bases match TRBD2. This CDR3 is 16 amino acids long. V shed 5 bases and J 4 bases; nucleotides not matched to a gene: 11. Germline assignment: CDR1 SGHTA and CDR2 FQGTGA. The CDR3 coding sequence is TGTGCCAGCAGCCGCACCGGGACTAGGCCTCCAGATACGCAGTATTTT. As protein: CASSRTGTRPPDTQYF.

This clonotype was observed many times. This chain links TRBV6-1 with TRBJ2-3, with D possibly matching TRBD1 (6 bases). Germline CDR1 is MNHNS and CDR2 is SASEGT. CDR3 length: 16 residues. V lost 2 bases to trimming and J lost 0 bases, with 12 bases between them. Written as DNA, the CDR3 is TGTGCCAGCAGTGAAACCTGGACAGCTAGCACAGATACGCAGTATTTT. Protein product: CASSETWTASTDTQYF.

Only a few counts were recorded for this clonotype. This rearrangement joins TRBV5-1 to TRBJ1-3; D perhaps matches TRBD1 (6 bases). Trimming removed 0 bases from V and 1 base from J, with 20 bases in between. CDR1 and CDR2 (germline): SGHRS, YFSETQ. The CDR3 has 19 amino acids. The CDR3 is CASSLALLQGGVSGNTIYF. In nucleotides, the CDR3 is TGCGCCAGCAGCTTGGCCCTATTACAGGGAGGTGTTTCTGGAAACACCATATATTTT.

There are a few counts of this clonotype. The chain has TRBV12-3 or TRBV12-4 and TRBJ2-6, with D perhaps being TRBD1 or TRBD2 (5 bases each). The length of the CDR3 is 12 residues. The CDR3 DNA follows: TGTGTAGAGGGGACTGGGGCCAACGTCCTGACTTTC. Translated: CVEGTGANVLTF.

This clonotype was recorded many times. The J gene is TRBJ1-2, the V gene TRBV2, with unresolved D. Germline lookup yields CDR1 SNHLY and CDR2 FYNNEI. The CDR3 covers 15 residues. V shed 2 bases and J shed 0 bases, with 10 bases lying between them. The CDR3, as DNA: TGTGCCAGCAGTGAATCCGCCGACCCTAACTATGGCTACACCTTC. This encodes CASSESADPNYGYTF. Supplemented by reference TRBV2 and TRBJ1-2, the full variable domain reads EPEVTQTPSHQVTQMGQEVILRCVPISNHLYFYWYRQILGQKVEFLVSFYNNEISEKSEIFDDQFSVERPDGSNFTLKIRSTKLEDSAMYFCASSESADPNYGYTFGSGTRLTVV.

This clonotype was observed many times. The V gene is TRBV9, the J gene TRBJ2-3, with 7 bases aligning to TRBD2. The CDR3 extends over 16 amino acids. Germline V gives CDR1 SGDLS, CDR2 YYNGEE. V shed 3 bases, J shed 4 bases, and the junction held 11 bases outside the gene matches. CDR3 amino acids: CASSAHLAGVADTQYF. CDR3 DNA: TGTGCCAGCAGCGCCCATCTTGCGGGAGTGGCAGATACGCAGTATTTT.

This clonotype was counted ten times or more. The V gene is TRBV20-1, the J gene TRBJ2-7; no clear D gene. V lost 8 bases, J lost 0 bases, and 14 bases lay in between. CDR1 and CDR2 (germline): DFQATT, SNEGSKA (reference sequence). The CDR3 length is 13 residues. The CDR3 coding sequence is TGCAGTAAATCGAACTTTGGCTCCTACGAGCAGTACTTC. Amino acid sequence: CSKSNFGSYEQYF.

There are many counts of this clonotype. The rearrangement links TRBV5-1 to TRBJ2-3, with D maybe TRBD2 (7 bases). The CDR3 is 15 residues long. CDR1 and CDR2 from the germline V gene are SGHRS and YFSETQ. Trimming removed 3 bases at V and 0 bases at J, with 11 bases between. The CDR3 here is CASSWGGGSTDTQYF. CDR3 coding DNA: TGCGCCAGCAGCTGGGGGGGCGGTAGCACAGATACGCAGTATTTT.

V is TRBV6-1 and J is TRBJ2-2, with TRBD1 identical over 10 bases. Germline-derived CDR1 and CDR2 are MNHNS and SASEGT. The CDR3 is 14 residues long. J lost 7 bases, V lost 4 bases, and 3 bases had no gene match. The CDR3 protein is CASSGGTGVGELFF. CDR3 coding DNA: TGTGCCAGCAGTGGGGGGACAGGGGTCGGGGAGCTGTTTTTT.

This clonotype has only a few counts. V and J are TRBV20-1 and TRBJ2-2, with D hard to call. The germline V gene encodes CDR1 DFQATT and CDR2 SNEGSKA (reference sequence). Trimming removed 4 bases at V and 5 bases at J, with 11 bases between. The CDR3 contains 13 residues. The chain's CDR3 is CSATQIGTGELFF. The CDR3 coding sequence is TGCAGTGCTACCCAGATTGGTACCGGGGAGCTGTTTTTT.

This clonotype showed up many times. This chain uses TRBV28 with TRBJ2-7; 13 nucleotides match TRBD2. With 4 bases clipped from V and 5 bases from J, the junction kept 11 bases outside the gene matches. Per the germline V gene, CDR1 is MDHEN and CDR2 is SYDVKM. The CDR3 has 17 amino acids. The CDR3: CASSSGLAGVRWDEQYF. The CDR3 DNA is TGTGCCAGCAGTTCAGGACTAGCGGGAGTTAGGTGGGACGAGCAGTACTTC.

About this clonotype itself: At one end, the junction sequence differs from germline, possibly due to a read error. V is TRBV20-1 and J is TRBJ2-6; D might be TRBD1 (8 bases). Germline loops: CDR1 DFQATT, CDR2 SNEGSKA (reference sequence). The CDR3 has 18 residues. The CDR3 DNA reads TGCAGTGCTCCTGGGGGAGGGACAGGTATAACTGGGGTCAACGTCCTGACTTTC. As protein: CSAPGGGTGITGVNVLTF.

The CDR3 DNA reads TGTGCCAGCAGCCAAGCGAGCGGGAGGGCCGGAAACATTCAGTACTTC. The encoded protein is CASSQASGRAGNIQYF. This chain uses TRBV3-1 with TRBJ2-4; TRBD2 matches at 10 bases. With V trimmed by 1 base and J by 6 bases, 6 bases remained unmatched. The CDR3 has 16 residues. The V gene's germline CDR1 is LGHDT and CDR2 YNNKEL (reference sequence).